This T cell receptor beta chain was sequenced during a study of a mutant IDH1 vaccine in newly diagnosed glioma. At the level of the study: Vaccines began 4-6 weeks after radiotherapy alone, or with temozolomide cycles. The therapy given earlier, which was standard therapy, consisted of radiotherapy, temozolomide, or both, and most of the patients received both.

Regarding this clone: No antigen is known for it.

The assay was immunoSEQ multiplex PCR, and TCRdb's table has in-frame clones only and misses some. The sample consists of 70,000 to 90,000 clones, about 82% of them appearing once. Regarding time point: week 23, last vaccination. It was 300 ug of mutant IDH1 20-mer peptide that made up each vaccine dose, given with topical imiquimod. Germline V gene sequence: CDR1 LNHDA, CDR2 SQIVND (reference sequence). This CDR3 spans 13 amino acids. V gave up 7 bases and J gave up 4 bases, with 11 bases separating them. Sequencing used PBMCs, obtained from a glioma patient whose treatment included an IDH1 peptide vaccine. This TCR was recovered from a man aged 30 to 45 with glioma. Some clones in this sample may be carry-over from other donors' samples. The V call is TRBV19, the J call TRBJ1-5; maybe TRBD1 (6 bases). The CDR3, as DNA: TGTGCCAGTACCAACCAGGGGAATCAGCCCCAGCATTTT. Protein sequence: CASTNQGNQPQHF.